This TCR beta chain is drawn from a study of cytomegalovirus exposure and HLA in healthy donors. Points from the study as a whole: Immune exposure information available was restricted to CMV serostatus.

Germline loops: CDR1 MGHDK, CDR2 SYGVNS. The V gene lost 1 base and the J gene lost 5 bases, with 8 bases spanning the gap. The CDR3 runs 13 residues. This PCR relied on a set of 60 Vbeta primers and 13 Jbeta primers. Generated by immunoSEQ multiplex PCR, the TCRdb table keeps only in-frame clones and is missing some. Counted here are about 140,000 clones, roughly 70% occurring once; the ten biggest clones make up approximately 2%. This clone was found a few times. What it recognizes is unknown. Sample: PBMCs. The sequence was collected from a woman aged 60-75 years in good health and CMV-seropositive. This sequence joins TRBV25-1 and TRBJ2-5; the D is unclear. CDR3 sequence reads: CASSESEWETQYF. For the CDR3, the DNA is TGTGCCAGCAGTGAATCGGAGTGGGAGACCCAGTACTTC.